Below are 29 T cell receptor beta chains sequenced from a single sample in a study of T cell repertoires in cytomegalovirus infection. TCRdb re-derived calls from the reads in MiXCR, one entry per CDR3 protein. The table includes 700,000 to 850,000 distinct CDR3 sequences, approximately 29% detected once. What these receptors recognize is not known. Sequencing used cultured CD8+ T cells from PBMCs, obtained from culture after CMV antigen stimulation. The receptors originated from a human donor in good health (CMV status not recorded). Some clones in this sample may be carry-over from other donors' samples.

This clonotype was counted only a few times. This chain joins TRBV20-1 and TRBJ1-1; TRBD1 matches at 7 bases. The CDR3 sequence is 16 residues long. V lost 0 bases to trimming and J lost 0 bases; unmatched junction nucleotides: 7. The germline gives CDR1 DFQATT, CDR2 SNEGSKA (reference sequence). In DNA, the CDR3 is TGCAGTGCTAGAGATCTAGGGGGCCATATGAACACTGAAGCTTTCTTT. It is translated as CSARDLGGHMNTEAFF.

The CDR3 DNA follows: TGTGCCATCAGTGTAGACAGGATGACAGATACGCAGTATTTT. It codes for CAISVDRMTDTQYF. V usage is TRBV10-3 and J usage is TRBJ2-3; a weak D match, TRBD1 (6 bases). The V end lost 4 bases, the J end lost 3 bases, and 11 bases lay between the germline ends. CDR1 ENHRY and CDR2 SYGVKD come from the germline V gene. The CDR3 length is 14 residues.

This clonotype was seen repeatedly, ten times or more. The chain joins TRBV2 to TRBJ2-3, with 10 nucleotides matching TRBD1. The V gene's germline CDR1 is SNHLY and CDR2 FYNNEI. The CDR3 contains 15 residues. The V segment lost 7 bases and the J segment 1 base; nucleotides outside the gene matches: 5. The CDR3 is CASNEGTGGTDTQYF. The CDR3 coding sequence is TGTGCCAGCAACGAAGGGACAGGGGGCACAGATACGCAGTATTTT.

The CDR3 region has the DNA TGTGCCAGCAGCTACGTACCGGACTCCTACGAGCAGTACGTC. Translating gives CASSYVPDSYEQYV. The chain couples TRBV5-4 to TRBJ2-7; no clear D. CDR1 and CDR2 (germline): SGHNT, YYREEE (reference sequence). The CDR3 has 14 residues. Trimming stripped 3 bases from V and 0 bases from J, with 10 bases between.

V is TRBV20-1 and J is TRBJ1-2; D gene uncertain. V was shortened by 5 bases and J by 0 bases, with 16 bases between the two germline ends. CDR1 is DFQATT and CDR2 is SNEGSKA in the germline V gene (reference sequence). There are 15 residues in the CDR3. The CDR3: CSAGSTELANYGYTF. CDR3 in DNA: TGCAGTGCTGGATCTACAGAACTAGCTAACTATGGCTACACCTTC.

The chain uses TRBV2 and TRBJ2-2; tentative D call: TRBD2 (7 bases). Germline CDR1 is SNHLY and CDR2 is FYNNEI. Trimming removed 11 bases at V and 1 base at J, with 17 bases between. This CDR3 region has 15 residues. CDR3 amino acids: CASLGGGGNTGELFF. CDR3 nucleotide sequence: TGTGCCTCCCTGGGGGGCGGGGGGAACACCGGGGAGCTGTTTTTT.

This clonotype was seen a handful of times. V gene TRBV4-1 combines with J gene TRBJ2-5; maybe TRBD2 (5 bases). CDR1 and CDR2 (germline): MGHRA, YSYEKL. The CDR3 runs to 15 residues. The V end was cut by 3 bases, the J end by 2 bases, with 13 bases between. DNA of the CDR3: TGCGCCAGCAGCCATTCCTTGGACTTTCAAGAGACCCAGTACTTC. Encoded protein: CASSHSLDFQETQYF.

This clonotype showed up just a few times. The chain uses TRBV4-2 and TRBJ2-1, with 9 positions matching TRBD2. The V gene's germline CDR1 is LGHNA and CDR2 YNFKEQ. The CDR3 is 15 residues long. Unmatched junction bases numbered 8, after V lost 4 bases and J lost 7 bases. The CDR3 here is CASSPVAGDENEQFF. The CDR3 DNA sequence: TGTGCCAGCAGCCCGGTAGCGGGGGACGAAAATGAGCAGTTCTTC.

Remarks on this clonotype: Just one base apart from a much larger clone, this may be a read error. The chain couples TRBV13 to TRBJ1-2, with 11 bases aligning to TRBD1. The V gene's germline CDR1 is PRHDT and CDR2 FYEKMQ (reference sequence). This CDR3 is built from 14 residues. CDR3: CVSSLWTGGHGYTF. In DNA form, the CDR3 reads TGTGTCAGCAGCTTATGGACAGGGGGCCATGGCTACACCTTC.

This chain uses TRBV6-8 with TRBJ1-6; D not resolved. This CDR3 is built from 11 residues. Germline CDR1 and CDR2: MNHGY and SAAAGT. V lost 6 bases and J 9 bases, leaving 6 bases between the germline ends. The CDR3 nucleotides read TGTGCCAGCAGAATGAGTTCACCCCTCCACTTT. Translating gives CASRMSSPLHF.

This clonotype has only one observation. The chain is built from TRBV27 and TRBJ2-2, with TRBD1 matching over 7 bases. The CDR3 runs to 14 residues. Germline assignment: CDR1 MNHEY and CDR2 SMNVEV (reference sequence). The V and J ends lost 5 bases and 6 bases, in that order; junction bases with no gene match: 6. In nucleotides, the CDR3 is TGTGCCAGCAGTCGGTCTCAGGGGGCCGGGGAGCTGTTTTTT. Amino acids: CASSRSQGAGELFF.

The genes are TRBV7-4 and TRBJ1-6; D is possibly TRBD1 (5 bases). Germline V gene data show CDR1 as SGHVT and CDR2 as SQSDAQ. This CDR3 has 18 amino acids. The V end lost 9 bases, the J end lost 3 bases, and 24 bases lay between the germline ends. The CDR3 spells CARINLVGLALYNSPLHF. CDR3 DNA: TGTGCCAGGATAAACCTTGTGGGACTGGCACTCTATAATTCACCCCTCCACTTT.

The chain joins TRBV5-6 to TRBJ1-2, with 9 bases fitting TRBD1. The CDR3 contains 13 residues. Looked up from germline, CDR1 is SGHDT and CDR2 is YYEEEE. V trimming: 6 bases; J trimming: 10 bases; junction bases outside the gene matches: 10. Here the CDR3 reads CASTRWTGDNYTF. The CDR3 DNA sequence: TGTGCCAGCACCAGATGGACAGGGGATAACTACACCTTC.

This clonotype was detected ten times or more. The V call is TRBV7-9, the J call TRBJ1-1, with 7 bases lining up with TRBD1. This CDR3 contains 13 residues. J was trimmed by 5 bases and V by 5 bases; bases with no gene match: 5. CDR1 is SEHNR, CDR2 FQNEAQ, per germline (reference sequence). CDR3 region: CASSPDRETEAFF. DNA for the CDR3: TGTGCCAGCAGCCCAGACAGGGAGACTGAAGCTTTCTTT.

Note on this clonotype: A much larger clonotype is one base distant, so this may be a read error. This sequence joins TRBV7-6 and TRBJ2-5; D is uncertain. V was pared by 5 bases and J by 8 bases, with 21 bases between. The CDR3 has 15 residues. Germline V CDR1 and CDR2: SGHVS, FNYEAQ. Written as DNA, the CDR3 is TGTGCCAGCAGCCCCCAGGACGGACCTCAAATTACCCAGTACTTC. As protein: CASSPQDGPQITQYF.

This chain joins TRBV19 and TRBJ1-2; D is unresolved. Per germline, CDR1 LNHDA and CDR2 SQIVND (reference sequence). Trimming removed 4 bases at V and 0 bases at J, with 12 bases between. This CDR3 contains 15 residues. The CDR3 region has the DNA TGTGCCAGTAGTAGCCCCGGGAGTACTAACTATGGCTACACCTTC. Translating gives CASSSPGSTNYGYTF.

This clonotype was picked up many times. V and J are TRBV7-2 and TRBJ2-2; the D call may be TRBD1 or TRBD2 (5 bases each). The V gene lost 6 bases and the J gene lost 7 bases, with 18 bases spanning the gap. Germline assignment: CDR1 SGHTA and CDR2 FQGNSA. This CDR3 has 15 residues. The CDR3 sequence: CASSPVWDGIGELFF. DNA of the CDR3: TGTGCCAGCAGTCCAGTGTGGGACGGGATCGGGGAGCTGTTTTTT.

The chain has TRBV7-6 and TRBJ2-7, with a possible D match to TRBD2 (7 bases). Germline V CDR1 and CDR2: SGHVS, FNYEAQ. V lost 1 base and J lost 3, with 16 bases in between. The CDR3 spans 16 residues. The CDR3 loop reads CASSLEGGGTLYEQYF. CDR3 coding DNA: TGTGCCAGCAGCTTAGAAGGGGGAGGGACCCTCTACGAGCAGTACTTC.

This chain joins TRBV5-5 and TRBJ2-7; 10 bases match TRBD1. V was pared by 4 bases and J by 3 bases, with 13 bases of the junction left unmatched. Germline V gene sequence: CDR1 SGHKS, CDR2 YYEKEE (reference sequence). The CDR3 has 17 residues. CDR3 nucleotide sequence: TGTGCCAGCAGCATAAACCCGGGACAGGGGATAGTCTACGAGCAGTACTTC. It translates to CASSINPGQGIVYEQYF. Drawing the rest from reference TRBV5-5 and TRBJ2-7, the complete variable domain is DAGVTQSPTHLIKTRGQQVTLRCSPISGHKSVSWYQQVLGQGPQFIFQYYEKEERGRGNFPDRFSARQFPNYSSELNVNALLLGDSALYLCASSINPGQGIVYEQYFGPGTRLTVT.

In this sample, this clonotype turned up a few times. The chain links TRBV7-9 to TRBJ1-4; possibly TRBD1 for D (5 bases). Trimming took off 4 bases at V and 0 bases at J, with 12 bases between the two ends. The germline CDR1 and CDR2 sequences are SEHNR and FQNEAQ (reference sequence). The CDR3 is 16 residues long. The CDR3: CASSSAQTATNEKLFF. The CDR3, as DNA: TGTGCCAGCAGCTCAGCCCAGACAGCAACTAATGAAAAACTGTTTTTT.

The chain is built from TRBV20-1 and TRBJ2-3, with TRBD2 matching 7 bases. The V segment lost 3 bases and the J segment 4 bases; nucleotides outside the gene matches: 10. CDR3 length equals 15 residues. CDR1 and CDR2 from the germline V gene are DFQATT and SNEGSKA (reference sequence). CDR3 bases: TGCAGTGCTAGCTCCCCCAGCGGGGCGGCAGATACGCAGTATTTT. Protein: CSASSPSGAADTQYF.

This chain links TRBV7-9 with TRBJ2-1, with TRBD2 matching over 10 bases. Germline trimming cut 5 bases from V and 8 bases from J; bases unmatched to any gene: 12. The germline V gene encodes CDR1 SEHNR and CDR2 FQNEAQ (reference sequence). The CDR3 is made up of 16 amino acids. CDR3 coding DNA: TGTGCCAGCAGCCGGGGGGGACTAGCGAATTGGTATGAGCAGTTCTTC. Translated: CASSRGGLANWYEQFF.

This clonotype turned up a few times. This chain uses TRBV5-5 with TRBJ2-3; no reliable D call. The CDR3 sequence is 14 residues long. The V gene's germline CDR1 is SGHKS and CDR2 YYEKEE (reference sequence). Trimming stripped 4 bases from V and 0 bases from J, with 9 bases between. CDR3 nucleotides: TGTGCCAGCAGCGAGGAGACTAGCACAGATACGCAGTATTTT. Protein product: CASSEETSTDTQYF.

This clonotype has a handful of counts. This chain connects TRBV2 to TRBJ1-1; D is unclear. Germline V gene data show CDR1 as SNHLY and CDR2 as FYNNEI. The CDR3 has 12 residues. V lost 3 bases to trimming and J lost 3 bases, with 5 bases between them. For the CDR3, the DNA is TGTGCCAGCAGTGATAGTTACACTGAAGCTTTCTTT. Amino acid sequence: CASSDSYTEAFF.

In DNA form, the CDR3 reads TGTGCCAGTAGTACCTTTGACAGGGAGGGTAACTATGGCTACACCTTC. Translating it yields CASSTFDREGNYGYTF. The genes are TRBV19 and TRBJ1-2, with 7 bases matching TRBD1. The ends lost 4 bases at V and 1 base at J; junction bases unmatched: 9. Germline values: CDR1 LNHDA, CDR2 SQIVND (reference sequence). This CDR3 region has 16 residues.

This clonotype has a count of ten or more. The chain has TRBV7-9 and TRBJ1-1; D is perhaps TRBD1 (6 bases). V was trimmed by 2 bases and J by 7 bases, leaving 17 bases between them. The germline gives CDR1 SEHNR, CDR2 FQNEAQ (reference sequence). CDR3 length: 15 residues. The CDR3, as DNA: TGTGCCAGCAGCTTACGTAGGGACGGACAGTATGAAGCTTTCTTT. Protein: CASSLRRDGQYEAFF.

This chain links TRBV6-1 with TRBJ2-7; no clear D. Deletions cut 9 bases from V and 4 bases from J, with 19 bases between. This CDR3 has 14 amino acids. Germline V CDR1 and CDR2: MNHNS, SASEGT. The CDR3 here is CASALGGRRYEQYF. In DNA, the CDR3 is TGTGCCAGTGCCCTGGGCGGTCGACGTTACGAGCAGTACTTC.

The chain links TRBV7-6 to TRBJ2-1, with 10 bases lining up with TRBD1. CDR3 length: 16 amino acids. In germline, CDR1 is SGHVS, CDR2 FNYEAQ. Germline trimming cut 5 bases from V and 4 bases from J; bases unmatched to any gene: 8. CDR3 in amino acids: CASSVSGDRGYNEQFF. The DNA for the CDR3 is TGTGCCAGCAGCGTCTCAGGGGACAGGGGTTACAATGAGCAGTTCTTC.

This clonotype has at least ten counts. This rearrangement joins TRBV7-6 to TRBJ2-3; the D gene is possibly TRBD2 (6 bases). Trimming took off 2 bases at V and 1 base at J, with 10 bases between the two ends. The CDR3 runs 15 residues. The V gene's germline CDR1 is SGHVS and CDR2 FNYEAQ. Here the CDR3 DNA reads TGTGCCAGCAGCTTAAAGCCTAGCGGCACAGATACGCAGTATTTT. As protein: CASSLKPSGTDTQYF.